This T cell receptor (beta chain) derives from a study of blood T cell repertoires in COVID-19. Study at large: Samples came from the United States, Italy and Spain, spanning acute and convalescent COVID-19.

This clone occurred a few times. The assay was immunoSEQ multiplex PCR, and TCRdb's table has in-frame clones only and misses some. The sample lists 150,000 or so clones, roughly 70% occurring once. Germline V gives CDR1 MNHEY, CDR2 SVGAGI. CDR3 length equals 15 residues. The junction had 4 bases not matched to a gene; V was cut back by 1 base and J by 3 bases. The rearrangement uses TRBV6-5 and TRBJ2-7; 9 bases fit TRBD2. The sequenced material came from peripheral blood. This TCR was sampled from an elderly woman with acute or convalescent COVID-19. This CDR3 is CASSYYSSGNYEQYF. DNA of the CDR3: TGTGCCAGCAGTTACTATTCTAGCGGGAACTACGAGCAGTACTTC.